This record looks at one T cell receptor (beta chain) sequence and its context. The sample comes from a study of technical replicates of blood from four donors. There are 18 residues in the CDR3. The germline gives CDR1 MGHRA, CDR2 YSYEKL. V gave up 4 bases and J gave up 0 bases, with 19 bases separating them. Method: immunoSEQ multiplex PCR; TCRdb's copy keeps in-frame clones and lacks some. The sample lists around 30,000 clones; over 85% were seen once. The V call is TRBV4-1, the J call TRBJ2-4; D perhaps matches TRBD2 (5 bases). The source is a human donor in good health. Some clones in this sample may be carry-over from other donors' samples. The sample consisted of PBMCs. CDR3 DNA sequence: TGCGCCAGCAGCCCCATGCGTGGAGGAGGTACAGCCAAAAACATTCAGTACTTC. This encodes CASSPMRGGGTAKNIQYF.